Each of the 15 T cell receptor beta chains below was sequenced from the same sample in a study of cytomegalovirus exposure and HLA in healthy donors (dated by TCRdb to 2015 to 2018). Receptor libraries were prepared by the immunoSEQ multiplex PCR assay. For the multiplex PCR, a mixture combining 60 forward primers for TCR Vbeta segments and 13 reverse primers for TCR Jbeta segments was used. As stored in TCRdb, this immuneACCESS dataset retains in-frame rearrangements with V and J assigned. A fraction of the clones does not appear; measured against another copy, unresolved V genes explain less than half of the discrepancy, and the remainder lacks a known reason. The sample's table covers around 35,000 clones. The biggest ten clones account for approximately 2% of the sample. The sample was PBMCs. The source is a woman in her 40s in good health and CMV-seropositive.

By frequency, this clone is medium-sized (0.01 to 0.1%). This chain links TRBV4-2 with TRBJ2-1, with 13 bases identical to TRBD2. Germline V gene data show CDR1 as LGHNA and CDR2 as YNFKEQ. With 4 bases clipped from V and 8 bases from J, the junction kept 14 bases outside the gene matches. The CDR3 contains 18 residues. For the CDR3, the DNA is TGTGCCAGCAGCCCGGGACTAGCGGGACTCGTGGTGGGCCATGAGCAGTTCTTC. This codes for CASSPGLAGLVVGHEQFF.

The V call is TRBV30, the J call TRBJ2-1; a weak D match, TRBD2 (6 bases). The length of the CDR3 is 13 residues. Trimming removed 6 bases at V and 6 bases at J, with 15 bases between. CDR1 is GTSNPN, CDR2 SVGIG, per germline (reference sequence). In DNA, the CDR3 is TGTGCCTGCCAGCAAACTAGCCCCAATGAGCAGTTCTTC. It specifies CACQQTSPNEQFF.

The chain has TRBV14 and TRBJ1-6; 7 positions agree with TRBD1. In germline, CDR1 is SGHDN, CDR2 FVKESK. V shed 2 bases and J 10 bases; nucleotides not matched to a gene: 11. The CDR3 sequence is 16 residues long. CDR3 loop: CASSQLQGPPRSPLHF. The CDR3 DNA reads TGTGCCAGCAGCCAACTACAGGGGCCTCCTAGGTCACCCCTCCACTTT.

Here the CDR3 reads CASTFLPSNSPLHF. DNA for the CDR3: TGTGCCAGTACCTTCCTCCCCAGTAATTCACCCCTCCACTTT. This rearrangement joins TRBV2 to TRBJ1-6; D remains ambiguous. This CDR3 region has 14 residues. Trimming removed 9 bases at V and 6 bases at J, with 15 bases between. Looked up from germline, CDR1 is SNHLY and CDR2 is FYNNEI. Complete variable domain (other parts from reference TRBV2 and TRBJ1-6): EPEVTQTPSHQVTQMGQEVILRCVPISNHLYFYWYRQILGQKVEFLVSFYNNEISEKSEIFDDQFSVERPDGSNFTLKIRSTKLEDSAMYFCASTFLPSNSPLHFGNGTRLTVT.

About this clone itself: Other nucleotide sequences in the sample specify the same CDR3. The chain uses TRBV6-6 and TRBJ2-7; 8 nucleotides align to TRBD1. Germline V gives CDR1 MNHNY, CDR2 SVGAGI (reference sequence). V lost 2 bases, J lost 0 bases, and 6 bases stayed unmatched. The CDR3 is 16 amino acids. CDR3 DNA: TGTGCCAGCAGTTACGTTGGACAGGGACTCTCCTACGAGCAGTACTTC. It yields the protein CASSYVGQGLSYEQYF.

This chain links TRBV5-1 with TRBJ2-5; TRBD1 agrees at 8 bases. CDR1 is SGHRS, CDR2 YFSETQ, per germline. CDR3 length equals 15 residues. V dropped 0 bases and J dropped 4; count of bases not matched to a gene: 5. CDR3 residues: CASSLAAGGSETQYF. CDR3 DNA sequence: TGCGCCAGCAGCTTGGCGGCAGGGGGCTCAGAGACCCAGTACTTC.

The chain joins TRBV6-1 to TRBJ1-6, with a weak D call TRBD1 (5 bases). The germline V gene encodes CDR1 MNHNS and CDR2 SASEGT. V lost 0 bases to trimming and J lost 7 bases, with 10 bases between them. The CDR3 totals 15 residues. The CDR3: CASSEAHGHNSPLHF. CDR3 nucleotides: TGTGCCAGCAGTGAAGCTCACGGACACAATTCACCCCTCCACTTT.

The chain is built from TRBV7-8 and TRBJ2-7; 10 nucleotides agree with TRBD2. This CDR3 spans 15 amino acids. Germline CDR1 and CDR2: SGHVS and FQNEAQ. V dropped 5 bases and J dropped 4; count of bases not matched to a gene: 8. The CDR3, as DNA: TGTGCCAGCAGCATCGTTAGCGGGAGGTTGTACGAGCAGTACTTC. It codes for CASSIVSGRLYEQYF.

The rearrangement joins TRBV7-2 to TRBJ2-7, with D possibly TRBD1 on 6 matching bases. V was trimmed by 6 bases and J by 0 bases, leaving 15 bases between them. This CDR3 has 15 amino acids. Germline V CDR1 and CDR2: SGHTA, FQGNSA. This CDR3 is CASSITRDNSYEQYF. CDR3 bases: TGTGCCAGCAGTATTACCCGGGACAACTCCTACGAGCAGTACTTC.

This chain joins TRBV20-1 and TRBJ1-2, with D perhaps TRBD1 (6 bases). Germline V lookup: CDR1 DFQATT, CDR2 SNEGSKA (reference sequence). CDR3 length equals 11 residues. The V end lost 5 bases, the J end lost 6 bases, and 10 bases lay between the germline ends. This CDR3 is CSAPWTDGYTF. The CDR3 bases are TGCAGTGCTCCTTGGACAGATGGCTACACCTTC.

The CDR3 protein is CASSRDKSIEKLFF. DNA for the CDR3: TGCGCCAGCAGTAGGGACAAATCTATTGAAAAACTGTTTTTT. The chain employs TRBV5-1 and TRBJ1-4; TRBD1 might be the D (6 bases). The length of the CDR3 is 14 residues. Trimming took 5 bases from V and 7 from J, leaving 15 bases between them. The germline gives CDR1 SGHRS, CDR2 YFSETQ. The full variable domain, rest sourced from reference TRBV5-1 and TRBJ1-4, is KAGVTQTPRYLIKTRGQQVTLSCSPISGHRSVSWYQQTPGQGLQFLFEYFSETQRNKGNFPGRFSGRQFSNSRSEMNVSTLELGDSALYLCASSRDKSIEKLFFGSGTQLSVL.

This rearrangement joins TRBV29-1 to TRBJ2-7, with 10 nucleotides matching TRBD1. This CDR3 is 13 amino acids long. Trimming at V came to 4 bases and at J to 6 bases, leaving 6 bases not matched to a gene. Germline CDR1 and CDR2: SQVTM and ANQGSEA. The CDR3 DNA reads TGCAGCGTTGGGGGGACAGGGGCCAGCGAGCAGTACTTC. It specifies CSVGGTGASEQYF.

The chain combines TRBV15 with TRBJ2-5; possibly TRBD2 for D (6 bases). Germline CDR1 reads LNHNV; CDR2 reads YYDKDF (reference sequence). The CDR3 totals 15 residues. The V and J ends lost 3 bases and 0 bases respectively, with 11 bases between them. In DNA form, the CDR3 reads TGTGCCACCAGCAGCGGGGGAACGTACCAAGAGACCCAGTACTTC. Protein product: CATSSGGTYQETQYF.

Remarks on this clone: The junction does not match germline at one end; this may be a read error. V gene TRBV4-2 combines with J gene TRBJ2-1, with 9 bases identical to TRBD2. Germline V gene data show CDR1 as LGHNA and CDR2 as YNFKEQ. The CDR3 contains 18 residues. The CDR3 protein is CASSQEISGRPSDNEQFF. The CDR3 DNA is TGTGCCAGCAGCCAAGAGATTAGCGGGAGACCCTCCGACAATGAGCAGTTCTTC.

The CDR3 loop is CASSPSLETQYF. CDR3 coding DNA: TGTGCCAGCTCACCTAGTTTAGAGACCCAGTACTTC. This chain joins TRBV18 and TRBJ2-5; D gene ambiguous. V was shortened by 3 bases and J by 4 bases, with 6 bases between the two germline ends. The CDR3 has 12 amino acids. Germline V gene lookup returns CDR1 KGHSH and CDR2 LQKENI.